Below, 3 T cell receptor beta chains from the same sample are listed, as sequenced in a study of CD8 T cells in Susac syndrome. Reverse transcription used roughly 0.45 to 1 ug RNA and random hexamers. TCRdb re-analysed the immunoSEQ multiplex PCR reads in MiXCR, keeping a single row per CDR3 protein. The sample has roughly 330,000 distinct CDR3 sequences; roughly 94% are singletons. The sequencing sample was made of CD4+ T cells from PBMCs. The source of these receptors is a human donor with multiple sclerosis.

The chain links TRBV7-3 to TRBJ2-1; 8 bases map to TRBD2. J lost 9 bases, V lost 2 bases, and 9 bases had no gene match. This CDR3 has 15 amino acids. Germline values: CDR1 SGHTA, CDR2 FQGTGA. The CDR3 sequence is CASSLGGGPGSEQFF. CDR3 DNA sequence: TGTGCCAGCAGCTTAGGCGGGGGGCCGGGGAGTGAGCAGTTCTTC.

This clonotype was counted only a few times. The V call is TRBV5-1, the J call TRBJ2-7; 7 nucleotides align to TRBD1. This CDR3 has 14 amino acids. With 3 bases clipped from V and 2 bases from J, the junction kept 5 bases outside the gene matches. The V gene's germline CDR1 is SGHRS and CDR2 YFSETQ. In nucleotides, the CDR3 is TGCGCCAGCAGCTCACAGGGGCCCGCCTACGAGCAGTACTTC. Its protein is CASSSQGPAYEQYF.

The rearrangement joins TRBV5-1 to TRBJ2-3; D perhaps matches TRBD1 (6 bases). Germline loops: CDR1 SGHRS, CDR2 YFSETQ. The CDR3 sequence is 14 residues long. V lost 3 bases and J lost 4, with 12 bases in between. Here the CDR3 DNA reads TGCGCCAGCAGCTACGGACAGTTAGCAGATACGCAGTATTTT. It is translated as CASSYGQLADTQYF.